This TCR beta chain derives from a study of cytomegalovirus exposure and HLA in healthy donors (dated by TCRdb to about 2017). For the wider study: An earlier analysis of under 600 of the donors reported 250 to 300 Gb of sequence data and around 120 million unique TCR beta sequences from 190 million or so T cells. About 330 gigabases of sequencing data and around 90 million unique TCR sequences made up an early release that covered nearly 650 HLA-typed donors. Among the approximately 430 genotyped donors, roughly 80% belonged to the genetic ancestry cluster associated with self-reported Caucasian donors. The study was designed to test whether signatures of past pathogen exposure could be identified by cataloging public T cell receptors. The study profiled the T cell repertoires of 500 to 800 subjects by immunosequencing and related them to cytomegalovirus serostatus. Along with the approximately 700-subject first cohort, a separate validation cohort of over a hundred different subjects was used. To predict cytomegalovirus infection status, the study combined high-throughput TCR immunosequencing, statistical association of individual TCRs with disease status, and machine learning. To study patterns of TCR occurrence, a later analysis re-analyzed previously published TCR beta repertoires from under 750 donors and added high-resolution HLA genotyping. In the later analysis, no new phenotypic data were used to find candidate immune exposures; instead, reliance was placed on TCR beta sequences and their occurrence across donors. To decide whether each TCR beta V gene segment behaved as functional or pseudogenic, an earlier analysis of several hundred of the donors relied on high-throughput TCR beta sequencing. Donor age, sex, ethnicity and CMV serostatus were collected together with the repertoire data. Genome-wide SNP genotypes for about three fifths of the roughly 670 donors were used in a later genetic analysis, which treated that subset as a discovery cohort. All discovery cohort repertoires had been generated on a single sequencing platform. Both class I and class II loci were covered by HLA typing, at four-digit resolution. Typing coverage differed by locus: A, B, C, DRB1 and DQB1 were typed in about 620-630 donors, DQA1 in 500 to 550, DPA1 in approximately 610, and DPB1 in 400 to 480. About five DR-DQ haplotypes were treated as single units for association and clustering because of strong linkage in the cohort. On average, around 240,000 unique TCR beta nucleotide sequences were sequenced per donor among a few hundred genotyped donors of the cohort, with roughly 18% of those sequences being non-productive. Findings and caveats that apply to the study as a whole: A further reported finding was that TCR beta sequences accurately predicted the HLA-A and HLA-B alleles for most subjects in the first cohort. In a later analysis, HLA-associated TCR beta chains showed more clonal expansion and lower generation probabilities than non-associated chains that were equally common. Some IMGT-functional V segments, including TRBV6-2 and TRBV6-3, could not be distinguished by the 87-base-pair reads and were therefore excluded. An association between a missense DCLRE1C variant and V-gene and J-gene trimming of TCR beta chains was found in a later genetic analysis and replicated in an independent cohort. Most CMV-associated TCR beta chains appeared to be HLA-restricted in a later analysis, and the HLA associations seemed to be driven largely by CMV exposure. Linkage disequilibrium might explain the correlated functional status among segregating V segments, but an unknown experimental factor could not be ruled out. An earlier analysis of 450 to 750 of the donors showed that most TCR beta V segments appeared in productive rearrangements either about 87% or about 30% of the time, which broadly matched IMGT annotations. Roughly uniform sequencing depth across donors was assumed in presence/absence analyses, although this assumption may not hold. It was suggested by the authors that the approach could potentially be generalized to other disease states and immunological phenotypes. In a later analysis, some 17,000 TCR beta sequences were associated with specific HLA alleles at a false discovery rate of 0.05. The study listed 150 to 200 TCR beta chains as associated with cytomegalovirus. In this cohort, only TCR beta chains were sequenced, and detectable features were limited by the absence of alpha or paired-chain data. According to a later analysis, parvovirus B19, influenza, CMV and Epstein-Barr virus appeared linked to several top co-occurrence clusters. HLA typing was unavailable for some donors at each locus, so association tests used only the typed subset. For the cohort, immune exposure information was limited to CMV serostatus. In vitro tests confirmed that three of the cytomegalovirus-associated TCR beta chains recognize cytomegalovirus antigens. In both the original and validation cohorts, the classifier was reported to diagnose cytomegalovirus status with high specificity and sensitivity. The sequencing pipeline was judged likely to have produced a cluster of highly shared sequence variants as a technical artifact. According to a later analysis, TCR association rates differed among HLA loci, with DRB1 alleles showing the most associated TCRs and HLA-C alleles showing the fewest. Most TCR sequences were observed very rarely across donors, whereas some public TCRs were present in many individuals. About 17 rarely observed V segments, including chromosome 9 orphons, were excluded from the earlier analysis of a few hundred of the donors because counts were too low. Assigning TCR associations to individual alleles was difficult when HLA alleles, especially DR and DQ, strongly co-occurred. According to a later genetic analysis, donors in an Asian-associated ancestry cluster had fewer N-insertions in productive TCRs than the approximately 630-donor mean.

This clone has a handful of counts. Its specific antigen is unknown. No base quality values were provided; no much bigger clone lies one nucleotide off. The method was the immunoSEQ multiplex PCR assay. For the multiplex PCR, a mixture combining 60 forward primers for TCR Vbeta segments and 13 reverse primers for TCR Jbeta segments was used. The CDR3 region of rearranged TCR beta genes was amplified from genomic DNA with a multiplex PCR assay. The Illumina HiSeq System was used to sequence the amplified TCR beta libraries as 87-base-pair reads. The original pipeline was this. In a later analysis, some 80 million unique TCR beta chains were counted across the 500 to 850 repertoires, and about 10 million of these chains were shared by at least two donors. Raw reads were error-corrected and collapsed into unique sequences by a nearest-neighbor algorithm in which closely related sequences were merged to remove PCR and sequencing errors. V, D and J gene segments were assigned by aligning CDR3 sequences to IMGT reference sequences. For a sequence to be retained, a match of at least six nucleotides to both a V gene segment and a J gene segment was required. A rearrangement was called productive if the CDR3 had no stop codons and remained in frame with V and J, and every other rearrangement was called non-productive. CDR3 was defined by IMGT convention, running from the second conserved V-encoded cysteine to the conserved J-encoded phenylalanine. The earlier analysis of some 540 of the donors excluded any sequence lacking an unambiguous match to a single V gene segment. An earlier analysis of over 450 of the donors classified V segments as functional when productive rearrangements were above 56.7% and as segregating when the standard deviation between donors was above 5%. A statistical classification framework was developed to diagnose cytomegalovirus status using the catalog of TCR beta chain sequences. V and J gene assignment, in a later analysis, came from comparing TCR nucleotide sequences with IMGT/GENE-DB human TR gene sequences. Using the TCRdist pipeline, a later analysis assigned CDR3 sequences along with most-parsimonious VDJ recombination scenarios. In a later analysis, each TCR beta chain was defined by its CDR3 amino acid sequence together with its V-gene family, and reads lacking a unique V-gene family were excluded. In a later analysis, 450 to 600 highly shared, low-generation-probability nucleotide sequences were removed to address suspected cross-contamination and a sequencing artifact. In a later analysis, a clonal expansion index was calculated for each public chain from normalized within-repertoire ranks of inferred template counts. In a later analysis, generation probabilities were computed with a VDJ recombination model fitted to out-of-frame rearrangements, and the resulting probabilities were checked against IGoR. In a later analysis, hypergeometric tests were used to score TCR-TCR, TCR-HLA and TCR-CMV co-occurrence, with a repertoire-size bias correction applied to TCR pairs. To estimate false discovery rates, a later analysis permuted the HLA or CMV assignments 20 times. In a later analysis, co-occurring TCRs were grouped using DBSCAN, with TCRdist sequence similarity added in when clustering inside HLA-allele-positive subsets. For co-occurrence clustering, repertoires with fewer than 30,000 or more than 120,000 public chains were excluded, along with roughly 5 repertoires with anomalous nucleotide sharing. Entries here come from immuneACCESS through TCRdb and include only in-frame sequences with V and J called. Some clones fail to appear in such tables; in the studies checked, an unresolved V gene covers under half of the shortfall, and the cause of the remainder is unknown. The V and J calls and clone size were taken over from that table, and D and trimming were inferred from the DNA. The sample contains more than 95,000 clones, about 10% of them found a single time. 4% to 5% of the sample goes to the ten largest clones.

From the germline V gene (reference sequence), CDR1 is SEHNR and CDR2 is FQNEAQ. V ends up 5 bases short and J 5 bases short, with an unmatched junction base count of 12. The CDR3 contains 16 residues, cysteine and phenylalanine counted. Only CDR3 DNA remains: 48 bases, in frame from the first base. The cohort comprised some 730 healthy bone marrow donors. Cohort members were all nominally healthy when sampled, although unrecorded immune exposures were likely present. The donor tested CMV seropositive, placing the donor among the 289 seropositive members of the cohort. A peripheral blood sample was collected from each donor, and TCR beta sequencing was performed on peripheral blood mononuclear cells. The Qiagen DNeasy Blood Extraction Kit was used to extract genomic DNA from the blood cell samples.

The receptor comes from a woman aged 18 to 35 in good health and CMV-seropositive. The sequenced sample consisted of PBMCs. In this chain, TRBV7-9 is recombined with TRBJ2-3, with TRBD1 identical over 8 junction bases. CDR3 protein: CASSPTGTGRQDTQYF. Here is the DNA: TGTGCCAGCAGCCCCACAGGGACAGGCCGTCAAGATACGCAGTATTTT.